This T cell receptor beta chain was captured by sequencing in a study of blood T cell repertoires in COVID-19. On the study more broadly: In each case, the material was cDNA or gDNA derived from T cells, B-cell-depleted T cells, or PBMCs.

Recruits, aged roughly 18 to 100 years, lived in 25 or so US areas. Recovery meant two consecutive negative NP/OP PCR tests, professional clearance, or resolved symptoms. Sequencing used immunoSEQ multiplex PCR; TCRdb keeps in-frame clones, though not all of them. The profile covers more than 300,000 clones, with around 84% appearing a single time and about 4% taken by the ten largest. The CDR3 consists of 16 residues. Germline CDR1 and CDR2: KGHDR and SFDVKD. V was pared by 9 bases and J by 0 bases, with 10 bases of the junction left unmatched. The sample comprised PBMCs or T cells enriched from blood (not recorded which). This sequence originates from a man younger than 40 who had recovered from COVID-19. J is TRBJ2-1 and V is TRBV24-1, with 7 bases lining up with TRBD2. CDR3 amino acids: CATGLASGRSYNEQFF. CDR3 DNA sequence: TGTGCCACCGGGCTTGCTAGCGGCCGCTCCTACAATGAGCAGTTCTTC.